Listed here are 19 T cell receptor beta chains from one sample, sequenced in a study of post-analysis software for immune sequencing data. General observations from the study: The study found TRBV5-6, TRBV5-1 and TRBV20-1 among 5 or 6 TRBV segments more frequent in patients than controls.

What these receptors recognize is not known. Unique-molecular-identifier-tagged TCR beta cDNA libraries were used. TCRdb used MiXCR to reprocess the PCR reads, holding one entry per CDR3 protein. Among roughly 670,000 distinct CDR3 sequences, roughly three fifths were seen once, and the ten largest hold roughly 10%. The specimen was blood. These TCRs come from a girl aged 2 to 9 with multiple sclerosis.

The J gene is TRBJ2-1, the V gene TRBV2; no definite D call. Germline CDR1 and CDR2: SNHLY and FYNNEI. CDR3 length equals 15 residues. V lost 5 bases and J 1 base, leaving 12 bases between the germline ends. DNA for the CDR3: TGTGCCAGCAGTTCCCTTTATAGTTCCTACAATGAGCAGTTCTTC. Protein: CASSSLYSSYNEQFF. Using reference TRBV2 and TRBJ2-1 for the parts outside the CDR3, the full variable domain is EPEVTQTPSHQVTQMGQEVILRCVPISNHLYFYWYRQILGQKVEFLVSFYNNEISEKSEIFDDQFSVERPDGSNFTLKIRSTKLEDSAMYFCASSSLYSSYNEQFFGPGTRLTVL.

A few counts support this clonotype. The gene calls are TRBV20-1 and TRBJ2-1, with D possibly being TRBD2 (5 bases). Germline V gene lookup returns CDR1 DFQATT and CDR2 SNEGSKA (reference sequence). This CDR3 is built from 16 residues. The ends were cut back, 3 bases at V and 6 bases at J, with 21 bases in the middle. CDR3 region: CSASILAAGPFNEQFF. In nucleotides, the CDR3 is TGCAGTGCTAGCATACTTGCGGCGGGTCCCTTCAATGAGCAGTTCTTC.

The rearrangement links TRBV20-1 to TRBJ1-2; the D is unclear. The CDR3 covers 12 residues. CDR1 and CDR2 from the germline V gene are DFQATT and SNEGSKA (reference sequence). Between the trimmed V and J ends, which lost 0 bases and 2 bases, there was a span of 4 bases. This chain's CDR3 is CSARESNYGYTF. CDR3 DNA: TGCAGTGCTAGAGAGTCCAACTATGGCTACACCTTC.

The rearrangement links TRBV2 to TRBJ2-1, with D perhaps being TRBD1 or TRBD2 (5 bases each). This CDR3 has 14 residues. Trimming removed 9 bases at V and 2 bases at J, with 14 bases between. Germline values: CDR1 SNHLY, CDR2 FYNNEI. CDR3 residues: CASCRDGPYNEQFF. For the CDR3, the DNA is TGTGCCAGTTGCCGGGACGGTCCCTACAATGAGCAGTTCTTC.

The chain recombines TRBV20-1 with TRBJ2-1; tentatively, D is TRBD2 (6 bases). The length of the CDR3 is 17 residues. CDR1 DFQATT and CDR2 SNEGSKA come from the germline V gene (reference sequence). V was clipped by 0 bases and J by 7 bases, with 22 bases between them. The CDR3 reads CSAREGWSAGEGNEQFF. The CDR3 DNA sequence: TGCAGTGCTAGAGAGGGGTGGTCAGCGGGTGAGGGGAATGAGCAGTTCTTC.

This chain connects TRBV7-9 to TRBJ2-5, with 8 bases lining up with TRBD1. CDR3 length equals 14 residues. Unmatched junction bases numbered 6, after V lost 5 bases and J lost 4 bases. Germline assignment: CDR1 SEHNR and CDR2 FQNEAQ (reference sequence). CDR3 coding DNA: TGTGCCAGCAGCCCATGGACAGGGTCAGAGACCCAGTACTTC. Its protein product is CASSPWTGSETQYF. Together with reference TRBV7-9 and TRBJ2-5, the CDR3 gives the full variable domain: DTGVSQNPRHKITKRGQNVTFRCDPISEHNRLYWYRQTLGQGPEFLTYFQNEAQLEKSRLLSDRFSAERPKGSFSTLEIQRTEQGDSAMYLCASSPWTGSETQYFGPGTRLLVL.

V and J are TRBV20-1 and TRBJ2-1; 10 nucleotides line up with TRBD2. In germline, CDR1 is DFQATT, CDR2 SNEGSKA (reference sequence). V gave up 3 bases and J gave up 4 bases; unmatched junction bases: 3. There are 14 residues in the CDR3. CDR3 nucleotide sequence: TGCAGTGCTAGTCGTAGCGGGGGGTACAATGAGCAGTTCTTC. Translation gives CSASRSGGYNEQFF.

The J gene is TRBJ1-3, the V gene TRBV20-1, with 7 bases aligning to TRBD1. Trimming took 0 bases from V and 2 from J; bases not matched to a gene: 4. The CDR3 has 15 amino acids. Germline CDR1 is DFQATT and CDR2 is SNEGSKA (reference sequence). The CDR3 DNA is TGCAGTGCTAGAGATGGGGGACAGACTGGAAACACCATATATTTT. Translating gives CSARDGGQTGNTIYF.

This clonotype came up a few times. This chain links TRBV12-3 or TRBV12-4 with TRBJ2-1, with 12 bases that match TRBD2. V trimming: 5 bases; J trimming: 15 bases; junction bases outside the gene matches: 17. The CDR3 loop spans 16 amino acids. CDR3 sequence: CASSGTRLAGGPRMFF. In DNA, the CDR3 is TGTGCCAGCAGTGGAACTAGGCTAGCGGGGGGGCCTAGGATGTTCTTC.

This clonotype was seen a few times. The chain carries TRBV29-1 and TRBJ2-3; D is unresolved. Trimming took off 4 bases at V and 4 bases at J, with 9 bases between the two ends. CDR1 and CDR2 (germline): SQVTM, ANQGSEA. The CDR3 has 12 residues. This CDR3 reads CSVGSRPDTQYF. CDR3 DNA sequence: TGCAGCGTTGGCTCGAGGCCAGATACGCAGTATTTT.

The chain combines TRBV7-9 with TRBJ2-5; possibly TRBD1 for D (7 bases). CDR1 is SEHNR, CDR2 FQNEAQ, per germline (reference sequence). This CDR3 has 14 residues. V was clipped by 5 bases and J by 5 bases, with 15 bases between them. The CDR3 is CASSPQGGPETQYF. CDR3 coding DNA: TGTGCCAGCAGCCCGCAGGGGGGTCCCGAGACCCAGTACTTC.

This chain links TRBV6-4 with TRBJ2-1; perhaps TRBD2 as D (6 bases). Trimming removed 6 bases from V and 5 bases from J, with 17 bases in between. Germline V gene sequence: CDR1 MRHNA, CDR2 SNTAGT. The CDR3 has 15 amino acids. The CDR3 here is CASREGEAGHNEQFF. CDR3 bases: TGTGCCAGCAGGGAGGGTGAAGCGGGCCACAATGAGCAGTTCTTC.

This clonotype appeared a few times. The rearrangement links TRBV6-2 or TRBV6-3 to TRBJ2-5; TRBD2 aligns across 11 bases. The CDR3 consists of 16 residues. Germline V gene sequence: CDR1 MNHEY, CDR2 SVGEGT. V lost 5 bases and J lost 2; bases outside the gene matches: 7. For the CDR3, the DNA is TGTGCCAGCAGTCCAGCTAGCGGGGGGTGGCAAGAGACCCAGTACTTC. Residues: CASSPASGGWQETQYF.

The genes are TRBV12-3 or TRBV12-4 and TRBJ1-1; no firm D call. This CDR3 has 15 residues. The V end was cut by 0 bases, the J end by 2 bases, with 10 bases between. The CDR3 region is CASSLARRLNTEAFF. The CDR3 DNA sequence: TGTGCCAGCAGTTTAGCAAGGAGACTAAACACTGAAGCTTTCTTT.

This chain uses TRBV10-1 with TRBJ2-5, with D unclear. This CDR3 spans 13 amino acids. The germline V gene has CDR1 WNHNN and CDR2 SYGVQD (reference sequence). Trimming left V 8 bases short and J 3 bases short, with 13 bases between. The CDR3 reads CASSVVGEETQYF. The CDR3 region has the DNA TGCGCCAGCTCGGTAGTAGGCGAAGAGACCCAGTACTTC.

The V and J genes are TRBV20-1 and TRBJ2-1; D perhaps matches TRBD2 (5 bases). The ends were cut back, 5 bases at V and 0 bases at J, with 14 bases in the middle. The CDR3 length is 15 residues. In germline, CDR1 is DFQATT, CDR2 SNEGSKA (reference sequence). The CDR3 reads CSAWETHSSYNEQFF. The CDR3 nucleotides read TGCAGTGCTTGGGAGACGCATAGCTCCTACAATGAGCAGTTCTTC.

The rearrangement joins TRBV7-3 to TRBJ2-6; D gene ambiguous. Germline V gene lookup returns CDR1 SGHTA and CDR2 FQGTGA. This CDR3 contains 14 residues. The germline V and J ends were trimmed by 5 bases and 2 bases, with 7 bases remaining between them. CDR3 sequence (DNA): TGTGCCAGCAGCGAAATCCCTGGGGCCAACGTCCTGACTTTC. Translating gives CASSEIPGANVLTF.

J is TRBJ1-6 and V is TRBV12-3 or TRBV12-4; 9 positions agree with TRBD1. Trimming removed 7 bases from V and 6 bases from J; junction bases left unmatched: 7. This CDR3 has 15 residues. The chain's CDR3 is CASTTQGAINSPLHF. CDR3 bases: TGTGCCAGCACTACACAGGGGGCAATTAATTCACCCCTCCACTTT.

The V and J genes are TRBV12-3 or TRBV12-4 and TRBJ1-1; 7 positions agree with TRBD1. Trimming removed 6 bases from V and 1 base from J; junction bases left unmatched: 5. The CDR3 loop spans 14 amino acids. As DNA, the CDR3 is TGTGCCAGCAGCCTGGACAGGAGGAACACTGAAGCTTTCTTT. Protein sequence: CASSLDRRNTEAFF.